This T cell receptor (beta chain) is drawn from a study of regulatory T cells in long-lasting Graves disease. For TCR beta, libraries came from iRepertoire HTBI primers and Arm-PCR of CDR3 regions. TCRdb fed the multiplex PCR reads into MiXCR, producing one record per CDR3 protein. The sample includes 500,000 to 700,000 distinct CDR3 sequences, 15% to 20% of them seen just once. The CDR3 covers 17 residues. Germline values: CDR1 MDHEN, CDR2 SYDVKM. V was pared by 3 bases and J by 3 bases, with 19 bases between. This clonotype was counted between two and nine times. The antigen is undetermined. Regarding time point: newly diagnosed GD, antithyroid drugs for less than 3 months. PBMC-extracted RNA yielded the TCR library. An endocrinology department in Xi'an, China, recruited the patients. Whole-study results and caveats: Preferential use of TRBV28, TRBJ1-2 and TRBJ2-5 was seen in persistent disease.

These data were also filed under a second study, of T cells in Graves' hyperthyroidism and ophthalmopathy. As reported in that work: Before onset, by a median of approximately 5.9 months, the model predicted ophthalmopathy.

Source: peripheral blood mononuclear cells (PBMCs), taken at new diagnosis, from a patient treated with antithyroid drugs. The TCR comes from a woman aged 30 to 39 with Graves disease. This rearrangement joins TRBV28 to TRBJ2-3, with D possibly TRBD2 on 7 matching bases. The CDR3 is CASSFSRGLRGTDTQYF. The DNA of the CDR3 is TGTGCCAGCAGTTTCTCGCGGGGGCTTCGAGGGACAGATACGCAGTATTTT.